The 24 T cell receptor beta chains below come from one sample, sequenced in a study of CD8+CD57+ T cells in acquired aplastic anemia. It was patients with CD8+CD57+ cell expansion by flow cytometry who were chosen for sequencing. The TCR beta profiling, which covered VDJ combination and CDR3 sequence, was carried out using genomic DNA as the template. Each CDR3 protein is one row after TCRdb ran MiXCR on the reads. The sample consists of roughly 280,000 distinct CDR3 sequences, 50% to 65% of them appearing once. Sequencing was performed on sorted CD4+, CD8+, or CD8+CD57+ T cells (not recorded which) from PBMCs. Receptors were obtained from a human donor with aplastic anemia.

This clonotype was found many times. V and J are TRBV6-5 and TRBJ2-7; D might be TRBD2 (6 bases). This CDR3 has 16 amino acids. Trimming pared 0 bases from V and 3 bases from J, leaving 15 bases between. Germline lookup yields CDR1 MNHEY and CDR2 SVGAGI. CDR3 coding DNA: TGTGCCAGCAGTTACTCCTCCCAGGGACTCGACTACGAGCAGTACTTC. This gives the protein CASSYSSQGLDYEQYF.

This clonotype appeared once. The chain recombines TRBV5-6 with TRBJ2-4; D not certain. Trimming removed 3 bases at V and 3 bases at J, with 13 bases between. CDR1 is SGHDT, CDR2 YYEEEE, per germline. The CDR3 loop spans 15 amino acids. The chain's CDR3 is CASSSSLLDKNIQYF. DNA for the CDR3: TGTGCCAGCAGCTCGTCCCTCCTAGACAAAAACATTCAGTACTTC.

V and J are TRBV2 and TRBJ1-2, with D unresolved. The CDR3 length is 14 residues. The germline V and J ends were trimmed by 6 bases and 8 bases, with 19 bases remaining between them. Looked up from germline, CDR1 is SNHLY and CDR2 is FYNNEI. This chain's CDR3 is CASSSTIGKEGYTF. CDR3 nucleotide sequence: TGTGCCAGCAGCTCGACAATCGGCAAGGAAGGCTACACCTTC.

This clonotype came up once. The chain carries TRBV5-4 and TRBJ1-4; 7 bases match TRBD1. The J segment lost 8 bases and the V segment lost 5 bases, leaving 9 bases of the junction unmatched. Germline values: CDR1 SGHNT, CDR2 YYREEE (reference sequence). The CDR3 length is 14 residues. The CDR3 coding sequence is TGTGCCAGCAGTCGAACAGGGGAAAGGGAAAAACTGTTTTTT. It yields the protein CASSRTGEREKLFF.

The V call is TRBV25-1, the J call TRBJ2-6, with a weak D call TRBD2 (5 bases). CDR1 is MGHDK, CDR2 SYGVNS, per germline. CDR3 length: 15 residues. Trimming left V 5 bases short and J 2 bases short, with 10 bases between. The CDR3, as DNA: TGTGCCAGCAGTCCCCGGGGTGCTGGGGCCAACGTCCTGACTTTC. Protein product: CASSPRGAGANVLTF.

The chain couples TRBV3-1 to TRBJ1-1; D uncertain. V lost 4 bases, J lost 2 bases, and 14 bases lay in between. Germline CDR1 is LGHDT and CDR2 is YNNKEL (reference sequence). The CDR3 length is 15 residues. CDR3 amino acids: CASSLGSGVNTEAFF. CDR3 bases: TGTGCCAGCAGCCTTGGGTCGGGTGTAAACACTGAAGCTTTCTTT.

V and J are TRBV20-1 and TRBJ2-1, with TRBD2 identical over 9 bases. V was pared by 0 bases and J by 4 bases, with 10 bases of the junction left unmatched. The CDR3 consists of 17 residues. CDR1 and CDR2 from the germline V gene are DFQATT and SNEGSKA (reference sequence). DNA for the CDR3: TGCAGTGCTAGAGACCTAAACCCGACTAGCGGATACAATGAGCAGTTCTTC. Translating it yields CSARDLNPTSGYNEQFF.

The chain uses TRBV7-9 and TRBJ1-2, with TRBD1 matching over 8 bases. Per germline, CDR1 SEHNR and CDR2 FQNEAQ (reference sequence). The J segment lost 4 bases and the V segment lost 1 base, leaving 8 bases of the junction unmatched. The CDR3 has 16 amino acids. CDR3 amino acids: CASSLGESGGSYGYTF. The CDR3 DNA is TGTGCCAGCAGCTTAGGGGAGTCAGGGGGCAGCTATGGCTACACCTTC.

The CDR3: CSALRSSTDTQYF. In DNA form, the CDR3 reads TGCAGTGCTCTCCGGTCAAGCACAGATACGCAGTATTTT. The chain recombines TRBV20-1 with TRBJ2-3, with D uncertain. Germline CDR1 DFQATT, CDR2 SNEGSKA (reference sequence). With 5 bases removed from V and 0 bases from J, the gap between germline ends came to 9 bases. The CDR3 has 13 amino acids.

This clonotype was seen a few times. V usage is TRBV2 and J usage is TRBJ2-7; the D call may be TRBD1 or TRBD2 (5 bases each). V dropped 1 base and J dropped 1 base, with 11 bases sitting between them. The CDR3 loop spans 15 amino acids. The germline V gene has CDR1 SNHLY and CDR2 FYNNEI. CDR3 DNA: TGTGCCAGCAGTGAAGGTGACAGCGGTTCCTACGAGCAGTACTTC. Its translation: CASSEGDSGSYEQYF.

J is TRBJ2-3 and V is TRBV5-1; tentatively, D is TRBD2 (5 bases). This CDR3 has 14 residues. With 4 bases removed from V and 0 bases from J, the gap between germline ends came to 9 bases. Germline values: CDR1 SGHRS, CDR2 YFSETQ. The CDR3 nucleotides are TGCGCCAGCAGCATCAGGACTAGCACAGATACGCAGTATTTT. Residues: CASSIRTSTDTQYF.

This clonotype was detected ten times or more. The chain links TRBV5-1 to TRBJ2-1; no definite D call. CDR1 is SGHRS and CDR2 is YFSETQ in the germline V gene. The CDR3 is made up of 13 amino acids. The V end lost 0 bases, the J end lost 5 bases, and 6 bases lay between the germline ends. The chain's CDR3 is CASSLDTHNEQFF. The CDR3 region has the DNA TGCGCCAGCAGCTTGGATACCCACAATGAGCAGTTCTTC.

J is TRBJ2-7 and V is TRBV19; the D call may be TRBD1 or TRBD2 (5 bases each). The CDR3 has 15 residues. Trimming pared 5 bases from V and 4 bases from J, leaving 18 bases between. Germline-derived CDR1 and CDR2 are LNHDA and SQIVND (reference sequence). CDR3 DNA sequence: TGTGCCAGTAGTCTGGCGCCGGACGGGGCTTACGAGCAGTACTTC. Its protein is CASSLAPDGAYEQYF.

This clonotype appeared a few times. The chain recombines TRBV2 with TRBJ1-4; weak D call: TRBD1 (5 bases). V was trimmed by 6 bases and J by 6 bases, leaving 8 bases between them. Per the germline V gene, CDR1 is SNHLY and CDR2 is FYNNEI. The CDR3 is 12 amino acids. In DNA form, the CDR3 reads TGTGCCAGCAGCAGGGCCGATGAAAAACTGTTTTTT. It translates to CASSRADEKLFF.

V usage is TRBV25-1 and J usage is TRBJ1-6; 11 bases map to TRBD1. V gave up 4 bases and J gave up 10 bases; unmatched junction bases: 6. The CDR3 spans 15 residues. Germline CDR1 and CDR2: MGHDK and SYGVNS. This CDR3 is CASSARDRGSSPLHF. Written as DNA, the CDR3 is TGTGCCAGCAGTGCCCGGGACAGGGGGAGCTCACCCCTCCACTTT.

This chain connects TRBV19 to TRBJ2-5; D possibly matches TRBD1 or TRBD2 (6 bases each). The CDR3 totals 15 residues. Trimming shortened V by 7 bases and J by 4 bases, and 19 bases separated the two germline ends. Germline-derived CDR1 and CDR2 are LNHDA and SQIVND (reference sequence). In nucleotides, the CDR3 is TGTGCCAGTACCACAATGGGGGGCGTACCAGAGACCCAGTACTTC. It encodes CASTTMGGVPETQYF.

Points on this clonotype: One junction end disagrees with the germline gene, perhaps due to a read error. The rearrangement joins TRBV9 to TRBJ1-2; D possibly corresponds to TRBD1 (6 bases). Per the germline V gene, CDR1 is SGDLS and CDR2 is YYNGEE. The CDR3 is 15 residues long. The CDR3 loop reads CASSVAPRQDYGYAF. CDR3 DNA: TGTGCCAGCAGCGTAGCTCCCAGACAGGACTATGGCTACGCCTTC.

The chain couples TRBV15 to TRBJ2-1, with D unclear. V was clipped by 3 bases and J by 3 bases, with 9 bases between them. Per the germline V gene, CDR1 is LNHNV and CDR2 is YYDKDF (reference sequence). The CDR3 consists of 14 residues. For the CDR3, the DNA is TGTGCCACCAGCAGCCCCCAAATCTACAATGAGCAGTTCTTC. Translating gives CATSSPQIYNEQFF.

This clonotype was counted between two and nine times. The CDR3, as DNA: TGTGCCAGCTCACTGACCGGGACAGGGAATACTGAAGCTTTCTTT. Translating it yields CASSLTGTGNTEAFF. The rearrangement links TRBV18 to TRBJ1-1; 9 positions match TRBD1. The CDR3 runs 15 residues. V trimming: 4 bases; J trimming: 5 bases; junction bases outside the gene matches: 8. Looked up from germline, CDR1 is KGHSH and CDR2 is LQKENI.

This clonotype has a count of ten or more. V usage is TRBV4-1 and J usage is TRBJ1-1; weak D call: TRBD1 (6 bases). The germline gives CDR1 MGHRA, CDR2 YSYEKL. This CDR3 contains 16 residues. V was pared by 2 bases and J by 3 bases, with 16 bases between. The CDR3 DNA reads TGCGCCAGCAGCCAAAACTCAGGGGCGGTAGACACTGAAGCTTTCTTT. As protein: CASSQNSGAVDTEAFF.

Turning to this clonotype: The junction does not match germline at one end; this may be a read error. This chain links TRBV10-2 with TRBJ1-1; perhaps TRBD1 as D (5 bases). CDR1 WSHSY and CDR2 SAAADI come from the germline V gene. CDR3 length equals 15 residues. This chain's CDR3 is CASSPGRGDDTEAFF. In nucleotides, the CDR3 is TGTGCCAGCAGCCCCGGGAGGGGAGACGACACTGAAGCTTTCTTT.

The rearrangement joins TRBV10-3 to TRBJ2-7, with TRBD2 matching 8 bases. CDR1 and CDR2 from the germline V gene are ENHRY and SYGVKD. This CDR3 is 13 amino acids long. With V trimmed by 7 bases and J by 6 bases, 8 bases remained unmatched. The CDR3 DNA is TGTGCCATCAACGGGGGGGTCCGTAGCGAGCAGTACTTC. Protein sequence: CAINGGVRSEQYF.

This clonotype showed up many times. The genes are TRBV6-1 and TRBJ1-4, with D possibly being TRBD1 (5 bases). The CDR3 is 13 residues long. Germline CDR1 MNHNS, CDR2 SASEGT. V was cut by 7 bases and J by 8 bases, with 14 bases left in between. The CDR3 nucleotides are TGTGCCAGCAAGGGGACGGTGGGAGAAAAACTGTTTTTT. This codes for CASKGTVGEKLFF.

This clonotype was counted many times. A much larger clone differs by one base, so this may be a read error. This sequence joins TRBV10-3 and TRBJ1-6; 12 bases fit TRBD1. Germline V gene lookup returns CDR1 ENHRY and CDR2 SYGVKD. The CDR3 covers 15 residues. The CDR3 nucleotides read TGTGCCATCAGGGGGACAGGGGGCACGAATTCACCCTTCCACTTT. Translating gives CAIRGTGGTNSPFHF.